This record concerns one TCR beta chain sequence. Other DNA sequences within the sample encode an identical CDR3. The CDR3 runs to 15 residues. The V end was cut by 0 bases, the J end by 4 bases, with 10 bases between. The germline V gene has CDR1 MGHRA and CDR2 YSYEKL. PCR was performed using 60 Vbeta and 13 Jbeta primers. Profiling relied on immunoSEQ multiplex PCR, and the TCRdb table lists in-frame clones only, not all of them. This repertoire comprises 63,000 or so clones; its ten largest clones make up approximately 15%. The data stem from a study of cytomegalovirus exposure and HLA in healthy donors.

Sequencing used PBMCs. The receptor was derived from a boy under 18 in good health and CMV-seronegative. The chain recombines TRBV4-1 with TRBJ1-5, with D uncertain. The CDR3 region is CASSQDGQLNQPQHF. CDR3 sequence (DNA): TGCGCCAGCAGCCAAGATGGCCAGTTGAATCAGCCCCAGCATTTT.